The T cell receptor (beta chain) described here comes from a study of beta chain features in type 1 diabetes. Study details: Patients shared similar age, gender and cell yields with healthy donors. The study examined around 99,000,000 sorted cells across all samples. Findings and caveats of the study: PCR may have favored shorter templates equally in patients and controls.

About this clone itself: Its antigen is unidentified. Distinct nucleotide sequences in the sample also encode this CDR3.

Of the isolated RNA, all was reverse transcribed, and so the sequenced material was expressed TCRB transcripts. This table comes from immunoSEQ multiplex PCR, and its TCRdb copy is limited to in-frame clones, with some not included. Of under 400,000 clones listed, about 18% are singletons. This receptor was identified in a woman younger than 30 in good health. The sequenced sample was naive CD4+ T cells from blood.

In DNA form, the CDR3 reads TGCGCCAGCAGCTTGGGGGGAGATGGCTACACCTTC. As protein: CASSLGGDGYTF. The chain employs TRBV5-1 and TRBJ1-2; D unresolved. V was trimmed by 0 bases and J by 6 bases, leaving 6 bases between them. CDR3 length: 12 amino acids. Germline CDR1 and CDR2: SGHRS and YFSETQ.